The 12 T cell receptor beta chains below were found in one sample sequenced in a study of cytomegalovirus exposure and HLA in healthy donors. Use of 60 Vbeta and 13 Jbeta primers characterized the PCR. The repertoire was sequenced with immunoSEQ multiplex PCR; TCRdb's copy has only in-frame clones and lacks some. The repertoire holds over 150,000 clones, less than 85% seen once, with about 4.6% in the top ten. Sequences were obtained from PBMCs. The receptor set was obtained from a man between 40 and 49 years old in good health and CMV-seronegative.

The genes are TRBV29-1 and TRBJ2-1, with TRBD1 as a possible D gene (6 bases). V lost 0 bases, J lost 10 bases, and 25 bases lay in between. Germline V gene sequence: CDR1 SQVTM, CDR2 ANQGSEA. The CDR3 is 17 amino acids. The CDR3 coding sequence is TGCAGCGTTGAAGATCTTGGTGGTGGGGGCGATTATGGGGAGCAGTTCTTC. This codes for CSVEDLGGGGDYGEQFF.

This sequence joins TRBV6-1 and TRBJ1-2, with D possibly matching TRBD1 (5 bases). Trimming left V 7 bases short and J 6 bases short, with 15 bases between. The CDR3 has 13 amino acids. Germline CDR1 MNHNS, CDR2 SASEGT. The CDR3 nucleotides are TGTGCCAGCAATATCCCGGGGGTCGATGGCTACACCTTC. Encoded protein: CASNIPGVDGYTF.

The chain links TRBV29-1 to TRBJ1-2; D not certain. The V and J ends lost 4 bases and 2 bases respectively, with 5 bases between them. There are 11 residues in the CDR3. The germline V gene encodes CDR1 SQVTM and CDR2 ANQGSEA. CDR3 nucleotide sequence: TGCAGCGTTGCTGTAAACTATGGCTACACCTTC. Translation gives CSVAVNYGYTF.

This clone was seen more than once but under ten times. This chain links TRBV2 with TRBJ2-7; D unresolved. The CDR3 is 11 amino acids. Trimming removed 3 bases from V and 6 bases from J, with 6 bases in between. Germline V gene lookup returns CDR1 SNHLY and CDR2 FYNNEI. CDR3 coding DNA: TGTGCCAGCAGTGAGTTCGGCGAGCAGTACTTC. Residues: CASSEFGEQYF.

V is TRBV18 and J is TRBJ2-6, with 10 bases lining up with TRBD1. Losses at the gene ends were 3 bases for V and 2 bases for J; bases not matched to a gene: 7. CDR1 is KGHSH and CDR2 is LQKENI in the germline V gene. There are 18 residues in the CDR3. CDR3 amino acids: CASSPTGTGVTGANVLTF. The CDR3 DNA sequence: TGTGCCAGCTCACCCACCGGGACAGGGGTAACTGGGGCCAACGTCCTGACTTTC.

V and J are TRBV5-1 and TRBJ2-2; D perhaps matches TRBD1 (6 bases). From germline, CDR1 is SGHRS and CDR2 YFSETQ. The CDR3 contains 13 residues. V lost 4 bases and J lost 9, with 13 bases in between. Written as DNA, the CDR3 is TGCGCCAGCAGCGAACAGGGCGGGCGGGAGCTGTTTTTT. It codes for CASSEQGGRELFF.

V and J are TRBV19 and TRBJ2-2; TRBD2 matches 12 bases. Germline V gene data show CDR1 as LNHDA and CDR2 as SQIVND (reference sequence). The CDR3 covers 16 residues. V was pared by 4 bases and J by 7 bases, with 7 bases of the junction left unmatched. CDR3 in amino acids: CASSRASGGAGGELFF. CDR3 in DNA: TGTGCCAGTAGTAGAGCTAGCGGGGGGGCCGGCGGGGAGCTGTTTTTT.

This clone showed up just once. CDR3 loop: CASSLFTGAGANVLTF. The CDR3 DNA reads TGTGCCAGCAGCTTATTTACAGGGGCCGGGGCCAACGTCCTGACTTTC. This sequence joins TRBV7-3 and TRBJ2-6; 7 nucleotides agree with TRBD1. The CDR3 extends over 16 amino acids. The germline CDR1 and CDR2 sequences are SGHTA and FQGTGA. The ends lost 2 bases at V and 4 bases at J; junction bases unmatched: 5.

This chain uses TRBV5-1 with TRBJ2-7; D might be TRBD1 (6 bases). V lost 1 base to trimming and J lost 6 bases, with 20 bases between them. Germline values: CDR1 SGHRS, CDR2 YFSETQ. The CDR3 has 16 residues. CDR3 nucleotide sequence: TGCGCCAGCAGCTTGATCGCGGACAGACTTATAAGCGAGCAGTACTTC. Amino acids: CASSLIADRLISEQYF. The whole variable domain, remainder taken from reference TRBV5-1 and TRBJ2-7, is KAGVTQTPRYLIKTRGQQVTLSCSPISGHRSVSWYQQTPGQGLQFLFEYFSETQRNKGNFPGRFSGRQFSNSRSEMNVSTLELGDSALYLCASSLIADRLISEQYFGPGTRLTVT.

The chain links TRBV20-1 to TRBJ1-3; D unclear. The CDR3 runs 11 residues. Germline V gene lookup returns CDR1 DFQATT and CDR2 SNEGSKA (reference sequence). V lost 6 bases to trimming and J lost 2 bases, with 5 bases between them. CDR3 residues: CSALTGNTIYF. CDR3 nucleotide sequence: TGCAGTGCCCTTACTGGAAACACCATATATTTT.

V gene TRBV2 combines with J gene TRBJ2-7; 14 bases are a match to TRBD2. The CDR3 has 13 amino acids. Germline trimming cut 9 bases from V and 4 bases from J; bases unmatched to any gene: 2. From germline, CDR1 is SNHLY and CDR2 FYNNEI. This CDR3 reads CARGTSGGYEQYF. CDR3 bases: TGTGCCAGAGGGACTAGCGGGGGATACGAGCAGTACTTC.

The genes are TRBV29-1 and TRBJ2-3, with a possible D match to TRBD2 (5 bases). The CDR3 runs 13 residues. Looked up from germline, CDR1 is SQVTM and CDR2 is ANQGSEA. V lost 7 bases and J 1 base, leaving 12 bases between the germline ends. CDR3 bases: TGCAGCGCCACATGGGGAGGCACAGATACGCAGTATTTT. Its protein product is CSATWGGTDTQYF.